This record looks at one TCR beta chain sequence and its context. This table comes from immunoSEQ multiplex PCR, and its TCRdb copy is limited to in-frame clones, with some not included. The data contain about 190,000 clones, around four fifths of them seen just once; the ten biggest clones take up about 5.7%. These data are taken from a study of blood T cell repertoires in COVID-19. The source material was peripheral blood. The clonotype was recovered from a woman aged 40-49 years with acute or convalescent COVID-19.

The CDR3 sequence is CASSATGTGYSPLHF. CDR3 nucleotide sequence: TGTGCCAGCAGCGCCACCGGGACAGGGTATTCACCCCTCCACTTT. J is TRBJ1-6 and V is TRBV7-2; TRBD1 aligns across 9 bases. The trim removed 5 bases at V and 8 bases at J, leaving 7 bases unmatched. The germline gives CDR1 SGHTA, CDR2 FQGNSA. The CDR3 is made up of 15 amino acids.